Here is one T cell receptor (beta chain) with its context. This sample is drawn from a study of blood T cell repertoires in COVID-19. The overall study: Samples taken during acute and convalescent COVID-19 were collected in the United States, Italy and Spain. From T cells, B-cell-depleted T cells, or PBMCs came the material, which was cDNA or gDNA.

Some clones are missing from TCRdb's copy, which holds only in-frame ones; the method was immunoSEQ multiplex PCR. The data hold roughly 140,000 clones, with more than 75% observed a single time. Germline assignment: CDR1 SGHVS and CDR2 FQNEAQ. With 4 bases clipped from V and 1 base from J, the junction kept 11 bases outside the gene matches. This CDR3 contains 18 residues. This TCR was recovered from a human donor in a cohort sampled during active COVID-19. V is TRBV7-8 and J is TRBJ1-5; the match to TRBD1 covers 9 bases. The specimen was peripheral blood. The CDR3 here is CASSSDRGPQVSNQPQHF. The CDR3 DNA reads as TGTGCCAGCAGCTCGGACAGGGGTCCCCAGGTCAGCAATCAGCCCCAGCATTTT.